This entry describes one TCR beta chain. Profiling relied on immunoSEQ multiplex PCR, and the TCRdb table lists in-frame clones only, not all of them. The data hold about 320,000 clones, with under 95% observed a single time. These data originate in a study of blood T cell repertoires in COVID-19. The V gene's germline CDR1 is MNHEY and CDR2 SMNVEV (reference sequence). Trimming pared 6 bases from V and 2 bases from J, leaving 10 bases between. The length of the CDR3 is 14 residues. Enrollees, about 18 to 95 years old, lived in 24 US areas. Clinical histories supplied by participants themselves formed the basis of cohort assignment. Two consecutive negative NP/OP PCR tests, clearance, or resolved symptoms defined Cohort 3 recovery.

Sequencing was carried out using PBMCs or T cells enriched from blood (not recorded which). This sequence joins TRBV27 and TRBJ2-2, with D possibly matching TRBD1 (5 bases). The source is a man aged 55 to 70 who had recovered from COVID-19. In nucleotides, the CDR3 is TGTGCCAGCAGGAGGCAGGGAAACACCGGGGAGCTGTTTTTT. It codes for CASRRQGNTGELFF.